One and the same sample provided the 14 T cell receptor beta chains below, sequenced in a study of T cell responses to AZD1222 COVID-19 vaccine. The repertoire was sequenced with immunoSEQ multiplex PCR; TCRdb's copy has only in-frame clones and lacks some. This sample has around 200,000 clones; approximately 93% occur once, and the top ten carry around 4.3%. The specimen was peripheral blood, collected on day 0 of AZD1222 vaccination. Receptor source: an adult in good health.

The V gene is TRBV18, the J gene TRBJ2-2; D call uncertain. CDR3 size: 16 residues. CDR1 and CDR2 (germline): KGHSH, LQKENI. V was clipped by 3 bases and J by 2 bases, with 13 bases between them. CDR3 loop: CASSPIDAFNTGELFF. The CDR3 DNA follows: TGTGCCAGCTCACCGATAGACGCATTCAACACCGGGGAGCTGTTTTTT.

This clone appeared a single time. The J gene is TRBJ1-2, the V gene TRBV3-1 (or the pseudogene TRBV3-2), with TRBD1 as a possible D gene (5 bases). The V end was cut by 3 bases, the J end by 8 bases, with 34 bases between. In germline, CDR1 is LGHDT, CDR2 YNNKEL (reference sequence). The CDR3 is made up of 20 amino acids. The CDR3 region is CASSHTGGGQTRSNYVGYTF. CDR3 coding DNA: TGTGCCAGCAGCCACACCGGGGGTGGCCAAACCCGATCGAATTATGTCGGCTACACCTTC.

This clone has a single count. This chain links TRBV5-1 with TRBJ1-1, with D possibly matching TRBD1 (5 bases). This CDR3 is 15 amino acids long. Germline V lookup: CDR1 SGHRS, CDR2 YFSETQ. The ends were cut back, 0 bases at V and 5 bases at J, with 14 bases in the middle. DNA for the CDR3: TGCGCCAGCAGCTTGGACGGGGGTCGAAGGACTGAAGCTTTCTTT. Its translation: CASSLDGGRRTEAFF.

CDR3 protein: CASSLGLRTPVSTDTQYF. The CDR3 bases are TGTGCCAGCAGCTTAGGCCTCCGGACTCCGGTCAGCACAGATACGCAGTATTTT. This chain uses TRBV13 with TRBJ2-3; the D gene is possibly TRBD2 (5 bases). The germline V and J ends were trimmed by 0 bases and 0 bases, with 16 bases remaining between them. This CDR3 spans 18 amino acids. Per the germline V gene, CDR1 is PRHDT and CDR2 is FYEKMQ (reference sequence).

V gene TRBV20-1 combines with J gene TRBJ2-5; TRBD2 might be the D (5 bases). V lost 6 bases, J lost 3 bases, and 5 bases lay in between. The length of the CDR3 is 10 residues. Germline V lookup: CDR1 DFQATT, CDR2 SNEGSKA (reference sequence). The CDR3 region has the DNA TGCAGTGCGGGAGAAGAGACCCAGTACTTC. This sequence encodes CSAGEETQYF.

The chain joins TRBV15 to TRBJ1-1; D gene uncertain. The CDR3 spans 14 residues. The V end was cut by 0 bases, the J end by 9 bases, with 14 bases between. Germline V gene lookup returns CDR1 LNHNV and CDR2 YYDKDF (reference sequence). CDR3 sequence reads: CATSRDGPLGQAFF. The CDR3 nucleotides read TGTGCCACCAGCAGAGATGGACCCCTTGGTCAAGCTTTCTTT.

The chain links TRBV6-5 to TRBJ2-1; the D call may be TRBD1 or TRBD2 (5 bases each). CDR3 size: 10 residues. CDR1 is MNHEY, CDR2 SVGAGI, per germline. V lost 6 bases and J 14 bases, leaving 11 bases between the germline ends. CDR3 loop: CASRGVGEFF. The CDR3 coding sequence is TGTGCCAGCAGAGGGGTCGGGGAGTTCTTC.

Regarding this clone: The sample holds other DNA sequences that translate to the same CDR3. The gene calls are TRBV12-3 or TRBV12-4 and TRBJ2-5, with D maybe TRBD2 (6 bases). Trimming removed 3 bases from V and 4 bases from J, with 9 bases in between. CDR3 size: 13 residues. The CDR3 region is CASSLGGGETQYF. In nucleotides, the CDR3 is TGTGCCAGCAGTTTGGGGGGAGGAGAGACCCAGTACTTC.

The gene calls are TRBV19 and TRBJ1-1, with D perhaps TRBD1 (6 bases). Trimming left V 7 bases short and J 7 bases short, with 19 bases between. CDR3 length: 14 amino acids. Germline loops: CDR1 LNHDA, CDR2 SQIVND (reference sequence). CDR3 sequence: CASKKGGRCGEAFF. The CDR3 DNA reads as TGTGCCAGTAAAAAGGGGGGCCGCTGCGGTGAAGCTTTCTTT. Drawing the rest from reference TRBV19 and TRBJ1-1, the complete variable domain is DGGITQSPKYLFRKEGQNVTLSCEQNLNHDAMYWYRQDPGQGLRLIYYSQIVNDFQKGDIAEGYSVSREKKESFPLTVTSAQKNPTAFYLCASKKGGRCGEAFFGQGTRLTVV.

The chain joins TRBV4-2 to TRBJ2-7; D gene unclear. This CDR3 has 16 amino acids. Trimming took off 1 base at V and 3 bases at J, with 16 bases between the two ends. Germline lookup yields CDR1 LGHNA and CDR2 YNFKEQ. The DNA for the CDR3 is TGTGCCAGCAGCCAAGTGGGTTCACCCCCATTCTACGAGCAGTACTTC. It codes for CASSQVGSPPFYEQYF.

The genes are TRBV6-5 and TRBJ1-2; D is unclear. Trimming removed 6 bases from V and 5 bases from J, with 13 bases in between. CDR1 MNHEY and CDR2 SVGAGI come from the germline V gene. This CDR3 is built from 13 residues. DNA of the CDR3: TGTGCCAGCAGCGACCTCTCGGCGTATGGCTACACCTTC. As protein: CASSDLSAYGYTF.

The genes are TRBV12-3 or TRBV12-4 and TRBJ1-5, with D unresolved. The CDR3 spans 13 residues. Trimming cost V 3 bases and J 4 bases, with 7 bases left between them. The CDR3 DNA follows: TGTGCCAGCAGTTTGGAGACAAATCAGCCCCAGCATTTT. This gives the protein CASSLETNQPQHF.

In nucleotides, the CDR3 is TGTGCCAGCTCACCGCCTACAGGGGTTGCAAAGGGCTACACCTTC. It is translated as CASSPPTGVAKGYTF. The J gene is TRBJ1-2, the V gene TRBV18; 7 nucleotides agree with TRBD1. This CDR3 is 15 amino acids long. CDR1 and CDR2 from the germline V gene are KGHSH and LQKENI. V was pared by 3 bases and J by 8 bases, with 12 bases of the junction left unmatched. Filled out from reference TRBV18 and TRBJ1-2, the complete variable domain reads NAGVMQNPRHLVRRRGQEARLRCSPMKGHSHVYWYRQLPEEGLKFMVYLQKENIIDESGMPKERFSAEFPKEGPSILRIQQVVRGDSAAYFCASSPPTGVAKGYTFGSGTRLTVV.

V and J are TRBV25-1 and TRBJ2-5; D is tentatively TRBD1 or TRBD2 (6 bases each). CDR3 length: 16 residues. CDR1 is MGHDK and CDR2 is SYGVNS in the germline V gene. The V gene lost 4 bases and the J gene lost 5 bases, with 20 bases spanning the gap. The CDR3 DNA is TGTGCCAGCAGTGCCCGTTCGGGGGCCCTTCGGGAGACCCAGTACTTC. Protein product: CASSARSGALRETQYF.